This T cell receptor beta chain was found in a study of T cells in Graves' hyperthyroidism and ophthalmopathy. Study-level points and caveats: Most expanded thyroid clonotypes above 0.001 recurred in blood.

TCR beta CDR3 sequences were amplified from RNA transcripts. Researchers ran a first-round RT-PCR on the TCR CDR3 using the HTBI primer set. TCRdb reprocessed the multiplex PCR reads with MiXCR, giving one entry per CDR3 protein. The sample shows around 190,000 distinct CDR3 sequences, about 17% of them seen only once. CDR1 is SEHNR, CDR2 FQNEAQ, per germline (reference sequence). The CDR3 runs 14 residues. V gave up 0 bases and J gave up 8 bases, with 13 bases separating them. With regard to this clonotype: Its specificity is not known.

Stable disease denoted Graves' hyperthyroidism without ophthalmopathy progression within 18 months. Hyperthyroidism in the patients, aged 18 to 65, was newly diagnosed and under 2 months in duration. Criteria for exclusion of patients were uncontrolled infection, other autoimmune disease, pregnancy or lactation. The clonotype comes from a woman aged 50 to 60 with Graves' hyperthyroidism. Source material: blood. The chain couples TRBV7-9 to TRBJ1-2, with no clear D. Here the CDR3 DNA reads TGTGCCAGCAGCTTAGCAAACACAAAGAGCGGCTACACCTTC. As protein: CASSLANTKSGYTF.